These 8 T cell receptor beta chains were all obtained from the same sample, sequenced in a study of blood T cell repertoires in COVID-19. Assay: immunoSEQ multiplex PCR; the TCRdb copy retains only in-frame clones and omits some. Of under 500,000 clones in the sample, roughly 87% were seen once. Source material: PBMCs or T cells enriched from blood (not recorded which). All receptors derive from a woman between 18 and 29 years old with acute COVID-19.

This chain connects TRBV6-1 to TRBJ1-5; 7 bases align to TRBD1. Losses at the gene ends were 1 base for V and 4 bases for J; bases not matched to a gene: 4. The CDR3 extends over 15 amino acids. Germline V lookup: CDR1 MNHNS, CDR2 SASEGT. CDR3 loop: CASSEGAGGNQPQHF. The DNA of the CDR3 is TGTGCCAGCAGTGAAGGTGCAGGGGGTAATCAGCCCCAGCATTTT.

The rearrangement joins TRBV24-1 to TRBJ2-1; possibly TRBD1 for D (6 bases). V dropped 4 bases and J dropped 4 bases, with 13 bases sitting between them. The germline CDR1 and CDR2 sequences are KGHDR and SFDVKD. The length of the CDR3 is 15 residues. The CDR3: CATSETGTRYNEQFF. In nucleotides, the CDR3 is TGTGCCACCAGTGAAACCGGGACAAGATACAATGAGCAGTTCTTC.

The chain couples TRBV18 to TRBJ2-5; D perhaps matches TRBD2 (5 bases). Germline CDR1 reads KGHSH; CDR2 reads LQKENI. The length of the CDR3 is 15 residues. The germline V and J ends were trimmed by 2 bases and 4 bases, with 14 bases remaining between them. CDR3 nucleotides: TGTGCCAGCTCACCAAAAGTTCGGAGGAGAGAGACCCAGTACTTC. Amino acids: CASSPKVRRRETQYF. The full variable domain, rest sourced from reference TRBV18 and TRBJ2-5, is NAGVMQNPRHLVRRRGQEARLRCSPMKGHSHVYWYRQLPEEGLKFMVYLQKENIIDESGMPKERFSAEFPKEGPSILRIQQVVRGDSAAYFCASSPKVRRRETQYFGPGTRLLVL.

The V call is TRBV2, the J call TRBJ2-7, with D possibly matching TRBD1 (6 bases). Germline V gene sequence: CDR1 SNHLY, CDR2 FYNNEI. This CDR3 comprises 13 residues. Deletions cut 6 bases from V and 6 bases from J, with 15 bases between. CDR3 nucleotide sequence: TGTGCCAGCAGACCAGGGGTAGCGTCCGAGCAGTACTTC. The encoded protein is CASRPGVASEQYF.

The rearrangement uses TRBV5-1 and TRBJ2-7; a weak D match, TRBD2 (6 bases). Germline lookup yields CDR1 SGHRS and CDR2 YFSETQ. The CDR3 is 13 amino acids. Between the trimmed V and J ends, which lost 4 bases and 2 bases, there was a span of 10 bases. CDR3 sequence reads: CASSPGSAYEQYF. The CDR3 DNA reads TGCGCCAGCAGCCCCGGGAGCGCCTACGAGCAGTACTTC.

The chain is built from TRBV28 and TRBJ2-1; D may be TRBD2 (6 bases). This CDR3 comprises 20 residues. Germline V lookup: CDR1 MDHEN, CDR2 SYDVKM. V was shortened by 3 bases and J by 7 bases, with 31 bases between the two germline ends. The CDR3 loop is CASSFGGAGRSGTQENEQFF. As DNA, the CDR3 is TGTGCCAGCAGTTTCGGTGGGGCAGGGAGGTCGGGGACCCAAGAGAATGAGCAGTTCTTC.

V and J are TRBV4-2 and TRBJ2-3; no reliable D call. With 0 bases removed from V and 0 bases from J, the gap between germline ends came to 7 bases. The CDR3 sequence is 15 residues long. Germline V gene data show CDR1 as LGHNA and CDR2 as YNFKEQ. The CDR3 sequence: CASSQEKLSTDTQYF. CDR3 coding DNA: TGTGCCAGCAGCCAAGAAAAACTGAGCACAGATACGCAGTATTTT.

The genes are TRBV6-5 and TRBJ1-1; 9 nucleotides align to TRBD1. The CDR3 consists of 15 residues. The V gene end was trimmed by 6 bases and the J gene end by 5 bases; junction bases not matched to a gene: 10. In germline, CDR1 is MNHEY, CDR2 SVGAGI. CDR3 sequence: CASRMTGGLETEAFF. The DNA of the CDR3 is TGTGCCAGCAGAATGACAGGGGGTTTAGAGACTGAAGCTTTCTTT.